The clone carrying this T cell receptor (beta chain) appeared many times. This sample stems from a study of early T cells in non-severe SARS-CoV-2 infection. Study in general: Sequencing was performed on bulk RNA from unsorted whole blood, leaving chains unpaired.

Unique molecular identifier tags were affixed to discrete cDNA molecules. In TCRdb, the 5' RACE reads were re-called with MiXCR into one record per CDR3 protein. The sample has fewer than 50,000 distinct CDR3 sequences, roughly 6.5% seen once. The CDR3 extends over 14 amino acids. CDR1 DFQATT and CDR2 SNEGSKA come from the germline V gene (reference sequence). V lost 0 bases to trimming and J lost 3 bases, with 8 bases between them. The clonotype comes from an adult who was a healthcare worker with PCR-confirmed SARS-CoV-2 infection or an uninfected control (not recorded which). The chain combines TRBV20-1 with TRBJ1-4; D is undetermined. Sequencing used whole blood, obtained at baseline. This CDR3 reads CSARDLWANEKLFF. CDR3 DNA: TGCAGTGCTAGAGATTTATGGGCTAATGAAAAACTGTTTTTT.